The entry below describes one T cell receptor (beta chain). The data belong to a study of control samples from healthy donors and cancer patients. Produced via immunoSEQ multiplex PCR; TCRdb's table is partial and in-frame only. Here the sample spans 130,000 to 150,000 clones, 90% to 95% being singletons. The CDR3 extends over 15 amino acids. Germline V gene sequence: CDR1 LNHDA, CDR2 SQIVND (reference sequence). The ends lost 6 bases at V and 0 bases at J; junction bases unmatched: 4. This chain joins TRBV19 and TRBJ1-5; 8 bases line up with TRBD1. The receptor comes from a man in his 60s with colorectal cancer. Sequencing input: PBMCs. CDR3 sequence (DNA): TGTGCCAGTAGGCAGACAGGGGATAGCAATCAGCCCCAGCATTTT. This translates into CASRQTGDSNQPQHF.